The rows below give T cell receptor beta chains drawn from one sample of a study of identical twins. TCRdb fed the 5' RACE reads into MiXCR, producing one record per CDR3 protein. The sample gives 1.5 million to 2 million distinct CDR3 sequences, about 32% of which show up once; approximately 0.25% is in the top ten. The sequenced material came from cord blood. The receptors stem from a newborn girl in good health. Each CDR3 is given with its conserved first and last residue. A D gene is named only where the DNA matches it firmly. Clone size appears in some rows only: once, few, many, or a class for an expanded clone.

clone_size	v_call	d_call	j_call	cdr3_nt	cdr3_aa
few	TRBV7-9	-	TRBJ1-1	TGTGCCAGCAGCCTCCGACAGGAGGGAATCACTGAAGCTTTCTTT	CASSLRQEGITEAFF
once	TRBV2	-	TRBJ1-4	TGTGCCAGCAGGGTGGAACGGCTTAATGAAAAACTGTTTTTT	CASRVERLNEKLFF
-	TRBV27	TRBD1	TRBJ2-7	TGTGCCAGCAGTTGGACAGGGATGAGCTACGAGCAGTACTTC	CASSWTGMSYEQYF
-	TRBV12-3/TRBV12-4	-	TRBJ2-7	TGTGCCAGCAGGCCTCAGGGGCTGGTCGAGCAGTACTTC	CASRPQGLVEQYF
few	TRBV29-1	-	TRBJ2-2	TGCAGCGTTGTTAGTCCGGGACATAACACCGGGGAGCTGTTTTTT	CSVVSPGHNTGELFF
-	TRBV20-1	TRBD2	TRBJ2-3	TGCAGTGCTAGAGTTCGGGGACTAGCGGGTCCCACAGATACGCAGTATTTT	CSARVRGLAGPTDTQYF
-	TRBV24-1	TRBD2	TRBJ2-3	TGTGCCACCAGTGATCCTAGCGGGCCCACAGATACGCAGTATTTT	CATSDPSGPTDTQYF
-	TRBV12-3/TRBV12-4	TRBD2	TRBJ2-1	TGTGCCAGCATCTTCGAGACTAGCGGGGGCAATGAGCAGTTCTTC	CASIFETSGGNEQFF
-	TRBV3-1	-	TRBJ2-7	TGTGCCAGCAACCATTGCGGGGTCGAGCAGTACTTC	CASNHCGVEQYF
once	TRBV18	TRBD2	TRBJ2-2	TGTGCCAGCTCACCACGACTAGCGGGGCCGAACACCGGGGAGCTGTTTTTT	CASSPRLAGPNTGELFF
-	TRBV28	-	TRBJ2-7	TGTGCCAGCAGTACTCATCGGGACTCCCTCTCCTACGAGCAGTACTTC	CASSTHRDSLSYEQYF
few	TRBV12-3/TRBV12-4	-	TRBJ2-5	TGTGCCAGCAGTTTTGGGAGAGGGACCCAGTACTTC	CASSFGRGTQYF
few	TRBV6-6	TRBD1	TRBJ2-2	TGTGCCAGCAGTTCCCCGGACAGGGTCCGGGAGCTGTTTTTT	CASSSPDRVRELFF
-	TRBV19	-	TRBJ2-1	TGTGCCAGTAGTATCGGGGCCCCCTACAATGAGCAGTTCTTC	CASSIGAPYNEQFF
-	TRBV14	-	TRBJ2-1	TGTGCCAGCAGCCATAGGGTGGGAGCAGATGGAAATGAGCAGTTCTTC	CASSHRVGADGNEQFF
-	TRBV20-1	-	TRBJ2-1	TGCAGTGCTAGCTTCCGGGGGGAGCAGTTCTTC	CSASFRGEQFF
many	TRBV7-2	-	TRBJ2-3	TGTGCCAGCAGCTTATCCTCATACACAGATACGCAGTATTTT	CASSLSSYTDTQYF
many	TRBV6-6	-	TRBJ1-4	TGTGCCAGCACGGACCGAGGGGAAAAACTGTTTTTT	CASTDRGEKLFF
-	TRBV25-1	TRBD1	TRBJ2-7	TGTGCCAGCGTACAAACTAAATCGGGACAGGGGTTCAACGAGCAGTACTTC	CASVQTKSGQGFNEQYF